These T cell receptor beta chains were read from a single sample in a study of shared clonotypes between healthy human individuals. The protocol was immunoSEQ multiplex PCR, while the TCRdb copy is restricted to in-frame clones and leaves out a portion. The data show about 580,000 clones, roughly 98% seen once. The sample was naive CD8+ T cells sorted from blood. The receptor set was obtained from a young man in good health. Each CDR3 is given with its conserved first and last residue. The order of the fields is V gene, J gene, D gene, clone size, CDR3 protein, CDR3 DNA. D genes are given only for firm matches. For some rows the clone size is stated as once, few or many, or as a class when expanded; others skip it.

V gene: TRBV1; J gene: TRBJ2-7; D gene: .; clone size: .; CDR3 protein: CTSSQPTTGQGRRSTLFYEQYF; CDR3 DNA: TGCACCAGCAGCCAACCCACAACCGGACAGGGACGGAGGTCGACCTTGTTCTACGAGCAGTACTTC
V gene: TRBV4-2; J gene: TRBJ2-1; D gene: TRBD2; clone size: .; CDR3 protein: CASTSTSGRGGTYNEQFF; CDR3 DNA: TGTGCCAGCACTTCGACTAGCGGGAGGGGAGGGACCTACAATGAGCAGTTCTTC
V gene: TRBV28; J gene: TRBJ1-5; D gene: .; clone size: .; CDR3 protein: CASRDRTDSNQPQHF; CDR3 DNA: TGTGCCAGCAGAGACAGGACCGATAGCAATCAGCCCCAGCATTTT
V gene: TRBV6-1; J gene: TRBJ2-1; D gene: TRBD2; clone size: .; CDR3 protein: CASSTIAGSYNEQFF; CDR3 DNA: TGTGCCAGCAGTACTATAGCGGGTAGTTACAATGAGCAGTTCTTC
V gene: TRBV4-1; J gene: TRBJ1-2; D gene: TRBD1; clone size: once; CDR3 protein: CASSQEGTANYGYTF; CDR3 DNA: TGCGCCAGCAGCCAAGAGGGGACAGCTAACTATGGCTACACCTTC
V gene: TRBV18; J gene: TRBJ2-7; D gene: .; clone size: .; CDR3 protein: CASSPRDFDYEQYF; CDR3 DNA: TGTGCCAGCTCACCAAGGGATTTTGACTACGAGCAGTACTTC
V gene: TRBV25-1; J gene: TRBJ2-3; D gene: .; clone size: .; CDR3 protein: CASSERRFGGYRDTQYF; CDR3 DNA: TGTGCCAGCAGTGAACGAAGGTTTGGGGGATATAGGGATACGCAGTATTTT
V gene: TRBV11-2; J gene: TRBJ1-5; D gene: .; clone size: .; CDR3 protein: CASSLGLGANQPQHF; CDR3 DNA: TGTGCCAGCAGCTTAGGATTGGGGGCCAATCAGCCCCAGCATTTT
V gene: TRBV15; J gene: TRBJ1-1; D gene: .; clone size: .; CDR3 protein: CATSRGRELNTEAFF; CDR3 DNA: TGTGCCACCAGCAGAGGCCGGGAGCTGAACACTGAAGCTTTCTTT
V gene: TRBV7-9; J gene: TRBJ2-1; D gene: .; clone size: .; CDR3 protein: CATRLGREEHNEQFF; CDR3 DNA: TGTGCCACCCGCCTTGGGCGGGAAGAGCACAATGAGCAGTTCTTC
V gene: TRBV7-6; J gene: TRBJ2-4; D gene: .; clone size: .; CDR3 protein: CASSLEGGTVAKNIQYF; CDR3 DNA: TGTGCCAGCAGCTTAGAAGGGGGGACAGTAGCCAAAAACATTCAGTACTTC
V gene: TRBV10-1; J gene: TRBJ2-7; D gene: .; clone size: .; CDR3 protein: CASSESVGLIGEQYF; CDR3 DNA: TGCGCCAGCAGTGAGTCGGTGGGATTAATTGGAGAGCAGTACTTC
V gene: TRBV27; J gene: TRBJ2-1; D gene: .; clone size: .; CDR3 protein: CASSASGLPSYNEQFF; CDR3 DNA: TGTGCCAGCAGTGCAAGCGGGCTGCCTTCCTACAATGAGCAGTTCTTC
V gene: TRBV29-1; J gene: TRBJ2-6; D gene: .; clone size: .; CDR3 protein: CSVERPTGANVLTF; CDR3 DNA: TGCAGCGTTGAAAGACCGACTGGGGCCAACGTCCTGACTTTC
V gene: TRBV6-5; J gene: TRBJ1-1; D gene: .; clone size: once; CDR3 protein: CASSYSRNTEAFF; CDR3 DNA: TGTGCCAGCAGTTACTCTAGGAACACTGAGGCTTTCTTT
V gene: TRBV14; J gene: TRBJ2-3; D gene: TRBD2; clone size: .; CDR3 protein: CASSLTSGRGDTQYF; CDR3 DNA: TGTGCCAGCAGCTTGACTAGCGGGAGAGGAGATACGCAGTATTTT
V gene: TRBV25-1; J gene: TRBJ1-1; D gene: .; clone size: .; CDR3 protein: CASGLGGDTEAFF; CDR3 DNA: TGTGCCAGCGGCCTTGGGGGGGACACTGAAGCTTTCTTT
V gene: TRBV6-6; J gene: TRBJ1-2; D gene: TRBD1; clone size: .; CDR3 protein: CASSPGQGGGGYTF; CDR3 DNA: TGTGCCAGCAGCCCCGGACAGGGGGGGGGTGGCTACACCTTC
V gene: TRBV9; J gene: TRBJ1-2; D gene: TRBD1; clone size: .; CDR3 protein: CASSATPDRADYGYTF; CDR3 DNA: TGTGCCAGCAGCGCGACGCCCGACAGGGCTGACTATGGCTACACCTTC
V gene: TRBV4-3; J gene: TRBJ2-3; D gene: TRBD2; clone size: .; CDR3 protein: CASSEGTSGSTDTQYF; CDR3 DNA: TGCGCCAGCAGCGAAGGGACTAGCGGGAGCACAGATACGCAGTATTTT
V gene: TRBV7-9; J gene: TRBJ2-7; D gene: .; clone size: .; CDR3 protein: CASSLAESSYEQYF; CDR3 DNA: TGTGCCAGCAGCTTAGCTGAGAGCTCCTACGAGCAGTACTTC
V gene: TRBV14; J gene: TRBJ2-2; D gene: TRBD2; clone size: .; CDR3 protein: CASWEGKERWTGELFF; CDR3 DNA: TGTGCCAGCTGGGAGGGGAAAGAGCGCTGGACCGGGGAGCTGTTTTTT
V gene: TRBV28; J gene: TRBJ2-7; D gene: .; clone size: .; CDR3 protein: CASSLARGLNFEQYF; CDR3 DNA: TGTGCCAGCAGTTTAGCGAGAGGGCTAAATTTCGAGCAGTACTTC
V gene: TRBV29-1; J gene: TRBJ2-1; D gene: .; clone size: .; CDR3 protein: CSVDAPPSATYNEQFF; CDR3 DNA: TGCAGCGTTGACGCCCCACCTAGCGCGACCTACAATGAGCAGTTCTTC
V gene: TRBV7-6; J gene: TRBJ2-2; D gene: .; clone size: .; CDR3 protein: CASSLTAESGELFF; CDR3 DNA: TGTGCCAGCAGCTTAACCGCCGAAAGCGGGGAGCTGTTTTTT
V gene: TRBV19; J gene: TRBJ2-7; D gene: TRBD2; clone size: .; CDR3 protein: CASSRRTSGRQTYEQYF; CDR3 DNA: TGTGCCAGTAGTAGGAGGACTAGCGGGAGGCAGACCTACGAGCAGTACTTC
V gene: TRBV11-2; J gene: TRBJ2-1; D gene: .; clone size: .; CDR3 protein: CASSPRQMGSYNEQFF; CDR3 DNA: TGTGCCAGCAGCCCTCGACAGATGGGCTCCTACAATGAGCAGTTCTTC
V gene: TRBV7-9; J gene: TRBJ1-5; D gene: .; clone size: .; CDR3 protein: CASSLDSQPQHF; CDR3 DNA: TGTGCCAGCAGCTTAGATTCTCAGCCCCAGCATTTT